Presented here are 29 T cell receptor beta chains from one specimen sequenced in a study of cytomegalovirus exposure and HLA in healthy donors. Measured with immunoSEQ multiplex PCR; TCRdb has only the in-frame clones, and not every one. Of 120,000 or so clones in the sample, over 85% are singletons; the top ten hold less than 2%. The specimen sequenced was PBMCs. The receptors were gathered from a woman between 18 and 30 years old in good health and CMV-seronegative.

The chain links TRBV4-1 to TRBJ2-7; D possibly corresponds to TRBD1 (6 bases). Trimming shortened V by 4 bases and J by 4 bases, and 11 bases separated the two germline ends. The V gene's germline CDR1 is MGHRA and CDR2 YSYEKL. The CDR3 is 13 residues long. DNA for the CDR3: TGCGCCAGCAGCCCACGGACAGAATACGAGCAGTACTTC. Its protein is CASSPRTEYEQYF.

Only a few counts were recorded for this clone. The V and J genes are TRBV5-1 and TRBJ2-1; perhaps TRBD1 as D (5 bases). V was cut by 4 bases and J by 3 bases, with 20 bases left in between. This CDR3 comprises 17 residues. Germline loops: CDR1 SGHRS, CDR2 YFSETQ. This chain's CDR3 is CASSPLEGANFYNEQFF. The CDR3, as DNA: TGCGCCAGCAGCCCGTTAGAAGGGGCCAACTTCTACAATGAGCAGTTCTTC. The complete variable domain, with remaining parts taken from reference TRBV5-1 and TRBJ2-1, reads KAGVTQTPRYLIKTRGQQVTLSCSPISGHRSVSWYQQTPGQGLQFLFEYFSETQRNKGNFPGRFSGRQFSNSRSEMNVSTLELGDSALYLCASSPLEGANFYNEQFFGPGTRLTVL.

This chain connects TRBV6-5 to TRBJ2-7; possibly TRBD1 for D (5 bases). Per germline, CDR1 MNHEY and CDR2 SVGAGI. Trimming removed 4 bases at V and 2 bases at J, with 12 bases between. The CDR3 is 14 amino acids. The CDR3 is CASSFYSGPYEQYF. The CDR3, as DNA: TGTGCCAGCAGTTTCTACTCAGGGCCCTACGAGCAGTACTTC.

The gene calls are TRBV6-1 and TRBJ2-7; possible D gene TRBD1, 5 bases. The CDR3 has 13 amino acids. CDR1 and CDR2 from the germline V gene are MNHNS and SASEGT. V gave up 6 bases and J gave up 6 bases, with 15 bases separating them. For the CDR3, the DNA is TGTGCCAGCAGCGAGAGCAGGGTTGGCGAGCAGTACTTC. Encoded protein: CASSESRVGEQYF.

The chain uses TRBV28 and TRBJ2-7, with 8 bases fitting TRBD1. There are 16 residues in the CDR3. Germline lookup yields CDR1 MDHEN and CDR2 SYDVKM. Unmatched junction bases numbered 15, after V lost 6 bases and J lost 5 bases. This chain's CDR3 is CASRRQGPPIYDEQYF. Here the CDR3 DNA reads TGTGCCAGCAGACGACAGGGGCCCCCGATATATGACGAGCAGTACTTC.

The genes are TRBV11-2 and TRBJ1-3; D ambiguous. The CDR3 is 14 residues long. Germline CDR1 reads SGHAT; CDR2 reads FQNNGV. V was trimmed by 2 bases and J by 4 bases, leaving 9 bases between them. The CDR3 reads CASSLFYRGNTIYF. CDR3 DNA: TGTGCCAGCAGCTTATTTTACAGAGGAAACACCATATATTTT.

In its sample, this clone was seen once. The chain couples TRBV13 to TRBJ2-7; a possible D gene is TRBD1 (5 bases). Germline V gene lookup returns CDR1 PRHDT and CDR2 FYEKMQ (reference sequence). The CDR3 runs 12 residues. The germline V and J ends were trimmed by 2 bases and 5 bases, with 7 bases remaining between them. DNA for the CDR3: TGTGCCAGCAGCTTAAGACAGAACGAGCAGTACTTC. It specifies CASSLRQNEQYF.

The rearrangement uses TRBV18 and TRBJ1-1; D possibly corresponds to TRBD1 (6 bases). Trimming stripped 3 bases from V and 1 base from J, with 9 bases between. The CDR3 has 14 residues. Germline V gene sequence: CDR1 KGHSH, CDR2 LQKENI. CDR3 sequence: CASSPGTSNTEAFF. CDR3 in DNA: TGTGCCAGCTCACCGGGGACATCGAACACTGAAGCTTTCTTT.

The chain carries TRBV9 and TRBJ2-1, with a tentative D call TRBD1 (5 bases). CDR1 is SGDLS, CDR2 YYNGEE, per germline. Trimming took off 0 bases at V and 4 bases at J, with 11 bases between the two ends. The CDR3 contains 15 residues. This chain's CDR3 is CASSVGGREYNEQFF. DNA for the CDR3: TGTGCCAGCAGCGTAGGGGGCAGGGAATACAATGAGCAGTTCTTC. The full variable domain, rest sourced from reference TRBV9 and TRBJ2-1, is DSGVTQTPKHLITATGQRVTLRCSPRSGDLSVYWYQQSLDQGLQFLIQYYNGEERAKGNILERFSAQQFPDLHSELNLSSLELGDSALYFCASSVGGREYNEQFFGPGTRLTVL.

This clone has more than one count but fewer than ten. The rearrangement joins TRBV19 to TRBJ1-6; the D is unclear. The V gene's germline CDR1 is LNHDA and CDR2 SQIVND (reference sequence). The CDR3 has 17 residues. V was pared by 4 bases and J by 7 bases, with 20 bases between. CDR3 coding DNA: TGTGCCAGTAGTACTTTGTACGGGCCGGAGGCCAATTCACCCCTCCACTTT. This translates into CASSTLYGPEANSPLHF.

The chain has TRBV28 and TRBJ1-5; 8 bases align to TRBD1. V lost 7 bases, J lost 1 base, and 3 bases stayed unmatched. The CDR3 has 14 residues. From germline, CDR1 is MDHEN and CDR2 SYDVKM. The chain's CDR3 is CASKDRASNQPQHF. The CDR3, as DNA: TGTGCCAGCAAGGACAGGGCCAGCAATCAGCCCCAGCATTTT.

V usage is TRBV5-4 and J usage is TRBJ1-2, with 7 bases aligning to TRBD1. The CDR3 totals 14 residues. With 5 bases clipped from V and 0 bases from J, the junction kept 4 bases outside the gene matches. CDR1 is SGHNT, CDR2 YYREEE, per germline (reference sequence). The CDR3 protein is CASRHGTANYGYTF. For the CDR3, the DNA is TGTGCCAGCAGACACGGGACAGCTAACTATGGCTACACCTTC.

The gene calls are TRBV30 and TRBJ2-3; 8 bases map to TRBD2. The CDR3 length is 16 residues. The V and J ends lost 0 bases and 1 base, in that order; junction bases with no gene match: 6. CDR1 is GTSNPN, CDR2 SVGIG, per germline (reference sequence). The CDR3, as DNA: TGTGCCTGGAGTGTCCCGCGGGGGGCCCGCACAGATACGCAGTATTTT. Its translation: CAWSVPRGARTDTQYF.

The chain recombines TRBV18 with TRBJ2-1; perhaps TRBD2 as D (5 bases). The germline V and J ends were trimmed by 5 bases and 0 bases, with 11 bases remaining between them. CDR3 size: 15 residues. Germline loops: CDR1 KGHSH, CDR2 LQKENI. The CDR3: CASSSDSISYNEQFF. The DNA for the CDR3 is TGTGCCAGCTCATCGGACTCGATCTCCTACAATGAGCAGTTCTTC.

The rearrangement joins TRBV7-9 to TRBJ2-7; TRBD2 matches at 8 bases. The V segment lost 8 bases and the J segment 5 bases; nucleotides outside the gene matches: 11. Germline assignment: CDR1 SEHNR and CDR2 FQNEAQ (reference sequence). CDR3 length: 14 amino acids. CDR3 loop: CASAPGLGSNEQYF. CDR3 sequence (DNA): TGTGCCAGCGCCCCGGGACTAGGCTCGAACGAGCAGTACTTC.

The chain couples TRBV18 to TRBJ1-2, with D maybe TRBD1 (6 bases). V was trimmed by 6 bases and J by 8 bases, leaving 16 bases between them. Germline-derived CDR1 and CDR2 are KGHSH and LQKENI. There are 13 residues in the CDR3. CDR3 bases: TGTGCCAGCTCTCCGGACAGTCTCCTGGGCTACACCTTC. Translated: CASSPDSLLGYTF.

The rearrangement uses TRBV6-1 and TRBJ2-3, with 14 bases identical to TRBD2. V gave up 3 bases and J gave up 4 bases; unmatched junction bases: 0. The CDR3 consists of 15 residues. The V gene's germline CDR1 is MNHNS and CDR2 SASEGT. The CDR3: CASSETSGGADTQYF. As DNA, the CDR3 is TGTGCCAGCAGTGAGACTAGCGGGGGGGCAGATACGCAGTATTTT.

In its sample, this clone was seen once. CDR3 sequence (DNA): TGTGCCAGCAGCTGGGGGTTTGGGGACAGGCTCTCCTACGAGCAGTACTTC. Translation: CASSWGFGDRLSYEQYF. The J gene is TRBJ2-7, the V gene TRBV5-6, with 8 bases aligning to TRBD1. The CDR3 consists of 17 residues. The V gene end was trimmed by 3 bases and the J gene end by 0 bases; junction bases not matched to a gene: 11. The germline CDR1 and CDR2 sequences are SGHDT and YYEEEE.

J is TRBJ2-4 and V is TRBV12-5, with a possible D match to TRBD2 (5 bases). Trimming cost V 7 bases and J 0 bases, with 16 bases left between them. The CDR3 length is 16 residues. Germline V lookup: CDR1 LGHNT, CDR2 FRNRAP. The CDR3 DNA is TGTGCTAGTGCCGCCCCGGGATTGCTAGCCAAAAACATTCAGTACTTC. It translates to CASAAPGLLAKNIQYF.

The chain carries TRBV10-3 and TRBJ1-2; maybe TRBD1 (5 bases). The CDR3 has 18 residues. V shed 3 bases and J shed 2 bases, with 22 bases lying between them. Germline assignment: CDR1 ENHRY and CDR2 SYGVKD. This chain's CDR3 is CAISDSGQGSNKNYGYTF. The DNA of the CDR3 is TGTGCCATCAGTGATTCTGGACAAGGCTCCAACAAGAACTATGGCTACACCTTC.

This sequence joins TRBV13 and TRBJ2-1, with 7 bases identical to TRBD1. CDR3 size: 11 residues. Germline V gene sequence: CDR1 PRHDT, CDR2 FYEKMQ (reference sequence). Losses at the gene ends were 5 bases for V and 14 bases for J; bases not matched to a gene: 6. The CDR3 region has the DNA TGTGCCAGCAGCGCCGACAGGGTAGAGTTCTTC. Amino acids: CASSADRVEFF.

This sequence joins TRBV7-9 and TRBJ1-2, with TRBD1 identical over 8 bases. The junction had 11 bases not matched to a gene; V was cut back by 5 bases and J by 6 bases. Per germline, CDR1 SEHNR and CDR2 FQNEAQ (reference sequence). The CDR3 is made up of 15 amino acids. CDR3 loop: CASSAHGTGLHGYTF. The CDR3 DNA follows: TGTGCCAGCAGCGCACATGGGACAGGTTTACATGGCTACACCTTC.

The V call is TRBV6-5, the J call TRBJ1-3; 7 nucleotides match TRBD1. The CDR3 is 14 residues long. Losses at the gene ends were 6 bases for V and 3 bases for J; bases not matched to a gene: 5. Germline loops: CDR1 MNHEY, CDR2 SVGAGI. CDR3 sequence (DNA): TGTGCCAGCAGCCCAGGGGGATTTGGAAACACCATATATTTT. Translating it yields CASSPGGFGNTIYF.

This chain joins TRBV2 and TRBJ2-7, with 9 bases fitting TRBD1. Germline CDR1 reads SNHLY; CDR2 reads FYNNEI. Trimming cost V 4 bases and J 6 bases; bases outside gene matches: 4. This CDR3 spans 13 amino acids. The CDR3 region has the DNA TGTGCCAGCAGTGTCGGGACAGGGATCGAGCAGTACTTC. It specifies CASSVGTGIEQYF. The full variable domain, rest sourced from reference TRBV2 and TRBJ2-7, is EPEVTQTPSHQVTQMGQEVILRCVPISNHLYFYWYRQILGQKVEFLVSFYNNEISEKSEIFDDQFSVERPDGSNFTLKIRSTKLEDSAMYFCASSVGTGIEQYFGPGTRLTVT.

This clone has a single count. V gene TRBV4-3 combines with J gene TRBJ2-3; maybe TRBD2 (6 bases). The length of the CDR3 is 19 residues. The ends were cut back, 1 base at V and 2 bases at J, with 22 bases in the middle. Germline-derived CDR1 and CDR2 are LGHNA and YSLEER. This CDR3 reads CASSQALALRSFYTDTQYF. The DNA for the CDR3 is TGCGCCAGCAGCCAAGCACTAGCTCTCAGGTCCTTTTACACAGATACGCAGTATTTT.

The genes are TRBV9 and TRBJ1-1; D not resolved. Per the germline V gene, CDR1 is SGDLS and CDR2 is YYNGEE. CDR3 size: 15 residues. The V end lost 0 bases, the J end lost 1 base, and 10 bases lay between the germline ends. CDR3 residues: CASSVGNLRNTEAFF. The CDR3, as DNA: TGTGCCAGCAGCGTAGGAAACTTAAGGAACACTGAAGCTTTCTTT.

The chain links TRBV28 to TRBJ2-7; D is unclear. V lost 6 bases and J lost 3, with 15 bases in between. Looked up from germline, CDR1 is MDHEN and CDR2 is SYDVKM. This CDR3 has 14 amino acids. The CDR3 loop reads CASSPPGTSYEQYF. The CDR3, as DNA: TGTGCCAGCAGCCCTCCCGGTACGAGCTACGAGCAGTACTTC.

This chain joins TRBV7-9 and TRBJ2-5, with D perhaps matching TRBD2 (5 bases). The CDR3 contains 15 residues. V was clipped by 10 bases and J by 4 bases, with 22 bases between them. The germline V gene has CDR1 SEHNR and CDR2 FQNEAQ (reference sequence). For the CDR3, the DNA is TGTGCCACCAACTCCTTAGGAGGCCTTGGAGAGACCCAGTACTTC. Amino acid sequence: CATNSLGGLGETQYF.

This chain joins TRBV9 and TRBJ2-7, with D perhaps matching TRBD1 (5 bases). This CDR3 is 17 amino acids long. The V and J ends lost 0 bases and 2 bases respectively, with 18 bases between them. The V gene's germline CDR1 is SGDLS and CDR2 YYNGEE. The CDR3 nucleotides are TGTGCCAGCAGCGTAGATGATGCTGACAGTCCTCCCTACGAGCAGTACTTC. Protein product: CASSVDDADSPPYEQYF. Filled out from reference TRBV9 and TRBJ2-7, the complete variable domain reads DSGVTQTPKHLITATGQRVTLRCSPRSGDLSVYWYQQSLDQGLQFLIQYYNGEERAKGNILERFSAQQFPDLHSELNLSSLELGDSALYFCASSVDDADSPPYEQYFGPGTRLTVT.